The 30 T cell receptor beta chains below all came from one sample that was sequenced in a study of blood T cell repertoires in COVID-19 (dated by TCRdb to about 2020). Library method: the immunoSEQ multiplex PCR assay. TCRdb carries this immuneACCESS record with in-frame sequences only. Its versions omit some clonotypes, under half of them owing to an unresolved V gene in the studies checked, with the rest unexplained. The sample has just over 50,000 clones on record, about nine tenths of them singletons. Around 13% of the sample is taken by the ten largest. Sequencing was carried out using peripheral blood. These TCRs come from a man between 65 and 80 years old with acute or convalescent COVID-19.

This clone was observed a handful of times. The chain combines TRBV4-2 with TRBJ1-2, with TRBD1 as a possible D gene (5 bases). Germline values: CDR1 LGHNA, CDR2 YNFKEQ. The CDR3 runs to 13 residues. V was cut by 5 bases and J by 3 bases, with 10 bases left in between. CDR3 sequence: CASSGDFYYGYTF. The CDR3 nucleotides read TGTGCCAGCAGCGGGGACTTCTACTATGGCTACACCTTC.

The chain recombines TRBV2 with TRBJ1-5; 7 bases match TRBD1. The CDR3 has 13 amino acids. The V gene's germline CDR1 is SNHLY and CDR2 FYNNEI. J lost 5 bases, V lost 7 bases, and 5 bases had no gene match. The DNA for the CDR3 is TGTGCCAGCAAACAGGGGCTGGATCAGCCCCAGCATTTT. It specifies CASKQGLDQPQHF.

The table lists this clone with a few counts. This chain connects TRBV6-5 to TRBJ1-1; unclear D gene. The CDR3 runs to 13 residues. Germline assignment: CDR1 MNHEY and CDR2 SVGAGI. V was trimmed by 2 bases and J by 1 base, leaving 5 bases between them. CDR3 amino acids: CASSYTRNTEAFF. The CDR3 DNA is TGTGCCAGCAGTTACACACGGAACACTGAAGCTTTCTTT.

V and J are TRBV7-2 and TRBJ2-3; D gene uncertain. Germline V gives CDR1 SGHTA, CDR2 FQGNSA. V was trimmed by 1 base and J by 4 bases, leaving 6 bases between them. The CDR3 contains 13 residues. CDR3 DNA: TGTGCCAGCAGCTTAGTTCGGGCAGATACGCAGTATTTT. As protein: CASSLVRADTQYF.

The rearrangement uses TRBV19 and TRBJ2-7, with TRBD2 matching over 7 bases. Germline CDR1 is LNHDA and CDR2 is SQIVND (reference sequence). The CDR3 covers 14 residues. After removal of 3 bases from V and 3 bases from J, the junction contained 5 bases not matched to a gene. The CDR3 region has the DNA TGTGCCAGTAGTATGAGCGGGAATATCTACGAGCAGTACTTC. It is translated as CASSMSGNIYEQYF.

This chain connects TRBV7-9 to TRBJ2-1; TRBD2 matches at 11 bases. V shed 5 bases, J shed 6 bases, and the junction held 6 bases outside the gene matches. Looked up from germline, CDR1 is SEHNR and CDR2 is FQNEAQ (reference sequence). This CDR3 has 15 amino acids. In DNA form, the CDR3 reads TGTGCCAGCAGCCGTAGCGGGAGGGCCGTCAATGAGCAGTTCTTC. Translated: CASSRSGRAVNEQFF.

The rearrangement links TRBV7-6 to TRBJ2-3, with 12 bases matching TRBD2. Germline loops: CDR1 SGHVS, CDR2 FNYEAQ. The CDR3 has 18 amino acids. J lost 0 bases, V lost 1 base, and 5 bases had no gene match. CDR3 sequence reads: CASSLGLAGGQSTDTQYF. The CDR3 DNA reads TGTGCCAGCAGCTTAGGCCTAGCGGGGGGGCAGAGCACAGATACGCAGTATTTT.

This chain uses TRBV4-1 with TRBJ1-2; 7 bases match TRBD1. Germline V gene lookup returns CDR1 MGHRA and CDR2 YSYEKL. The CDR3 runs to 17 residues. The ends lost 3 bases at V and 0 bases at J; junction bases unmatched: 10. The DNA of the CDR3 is TGCGCCAGCAGCCAGTTCCCGGGACAGCCAGCTAACTATGGCTACACCTTC. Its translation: CASSQFPGQPANYGYTF.

In DNA, the CDR3 is TGTGCCAGCAGCCAATTGGGACAGGGGGCCTACGAGCAGTACTTC. This encodes CASSQLGQGAYEQYF. The J gene is TRBJ2-7, the V gene TRBV14; 11 bases map to TRBD1. The germline gives CDR1 SGHDN, CDR2 FVKESK. The CDR3 runs to 15 residues. Trimming at V came to 2 bases and at J to 2 bases, leaving 2 bases not matched to a gene.

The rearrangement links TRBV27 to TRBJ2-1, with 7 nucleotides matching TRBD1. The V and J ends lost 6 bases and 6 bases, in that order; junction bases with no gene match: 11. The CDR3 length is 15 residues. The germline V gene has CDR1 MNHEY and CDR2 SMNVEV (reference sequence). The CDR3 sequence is CASREKTGIVNEQFF. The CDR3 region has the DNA TGTGCCAGCAGAGAGAAGACAGGGATCGTCAATGAGCAGTTCTTC.

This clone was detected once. CDR3 DNA: TGTGCCAGCAGCCTACGGGACAGGGGGTATGGCTACACCTTC. Amino acid sequence: CASSLRDRGYGYTF. This chain links TRBV3-1 (or the pseudogene TRBV3-2) with TRBJ1-2; 11 bases match TRBD1. V shed 4 bases and J 5 bases; nucleotides not matched to a gene: 3. Germline V gene sequence: CDR1 LGHDT, CDR2 YNNKEL (reference sequence). The CDR3 runs 14 residues.

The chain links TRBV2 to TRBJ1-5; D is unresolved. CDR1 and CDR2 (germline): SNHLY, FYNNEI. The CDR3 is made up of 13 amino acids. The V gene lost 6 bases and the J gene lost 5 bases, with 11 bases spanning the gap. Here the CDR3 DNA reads TGTGCCAGCAGAAACGGAGCCGATCAGCCCCAGCATTTT. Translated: CASRNGADQPQHF.

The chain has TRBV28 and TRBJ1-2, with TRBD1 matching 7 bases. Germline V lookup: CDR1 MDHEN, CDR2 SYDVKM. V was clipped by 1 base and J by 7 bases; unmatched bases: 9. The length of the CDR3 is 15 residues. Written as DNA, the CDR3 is TGTGCCAGCAGTTTATTGGCCCTACAGGGGTCTGGCTACACCTTC. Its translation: CASSLLALQGSGYTF.

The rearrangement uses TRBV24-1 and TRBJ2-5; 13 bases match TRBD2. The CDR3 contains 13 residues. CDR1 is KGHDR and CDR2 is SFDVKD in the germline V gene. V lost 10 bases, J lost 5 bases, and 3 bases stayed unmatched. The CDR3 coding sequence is TGTGCCACGGGGACTAGCGGGGTTGAGACCCAGTACTTC. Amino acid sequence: CATGTSGVETQYF.

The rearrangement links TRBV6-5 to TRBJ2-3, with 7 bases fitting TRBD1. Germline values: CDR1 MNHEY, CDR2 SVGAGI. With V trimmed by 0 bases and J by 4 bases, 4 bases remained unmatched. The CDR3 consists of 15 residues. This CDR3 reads CASSYSRGRADTQYF. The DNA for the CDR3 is TGTGCCAGCAGTTACTCGAGGGGGCGGGCAGATACGCAGTATTTT.

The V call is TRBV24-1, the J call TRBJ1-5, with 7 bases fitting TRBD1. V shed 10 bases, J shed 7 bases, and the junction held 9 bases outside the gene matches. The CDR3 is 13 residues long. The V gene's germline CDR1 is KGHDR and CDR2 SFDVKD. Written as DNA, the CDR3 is TGTGCCACACAGGGGCGGGAATACCAGCCCCAGCATTTT. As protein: CATQGREYQPQHF.

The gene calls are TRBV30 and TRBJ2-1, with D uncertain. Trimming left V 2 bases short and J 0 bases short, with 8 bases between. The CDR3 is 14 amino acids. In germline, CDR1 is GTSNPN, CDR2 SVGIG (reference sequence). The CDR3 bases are TGTGCCTGGAGTACGAGGAGCTCCTACAATGAGCAGTTCTTC. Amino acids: CAWSTRSSYNEQFF.

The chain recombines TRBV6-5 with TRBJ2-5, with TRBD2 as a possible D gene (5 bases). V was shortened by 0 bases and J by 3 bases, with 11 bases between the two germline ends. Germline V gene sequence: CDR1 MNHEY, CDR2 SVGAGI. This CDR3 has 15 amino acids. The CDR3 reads CASSYSTGYKETQYF. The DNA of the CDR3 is TGTGCCAGCAGTTACTCGACGGGATACAAAGAGACCCAGTACTTC.

CDR3 residues: CASSLPGQGPGGQYV. CDR3 coding DNA: TGCGCCAGCAGTCTACCGGGACAGGGCCCTGGCGGGCAGTACGTC. The chain recombines TRBV23-1 with TRBJ2-7; 9 positions match TRBD1. TRBV23-1 has ORF status, its function being uncertain. The CDR3 spans 15 residues. V shed 4 bases, J shed 9 bases, and the junction held 13 bases outside the gene matches.

CDR3 protein: CASKGLAGLYEQYF. The CDR3 DNA follows: TGTGCCAGCAAGGGACTAGCGGGACTCTACGAGCAGTACTTC. This chain joins TRBV6-4 and TRBJ2-7; 13 nucleotides align to TRBD2. CDR1 MRHNA and CDR2 SNTAGT come from the germline V gene. The CDR3 is 14 amino acids. Germline trimming cut 7 bases from V and 3 bases from J; bases unmatched to any gene: 3.

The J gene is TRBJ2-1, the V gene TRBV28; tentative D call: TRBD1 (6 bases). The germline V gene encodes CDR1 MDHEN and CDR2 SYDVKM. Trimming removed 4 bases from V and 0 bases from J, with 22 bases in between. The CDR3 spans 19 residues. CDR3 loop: CASSSPTGQGLSSYNEQFF. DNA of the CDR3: TGTGCCAGCAGTTCCCCGACAGGACAAGGACTCAGCTCCTACAATGAGCAGTTCTTC. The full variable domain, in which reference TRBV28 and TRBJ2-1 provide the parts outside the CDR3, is DVKVTQSSRYLVKRTGEKVFLECVQDMDHENMFWYRQDPGLGLRLIYFSYDVKMKEKGDIPEGYSVSREKKERFSLILESASTNQTSMYLCASSSPTGQGLSSYNEQFFGPGTRLTVL.

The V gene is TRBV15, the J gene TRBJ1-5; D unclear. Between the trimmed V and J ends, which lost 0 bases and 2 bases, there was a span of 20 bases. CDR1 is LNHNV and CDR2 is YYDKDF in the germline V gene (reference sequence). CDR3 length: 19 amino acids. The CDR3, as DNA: TGTGCCACCAGCAGAGATCAACACGGGGAGGCGGGAGGCAATCAGCCCCAGCATTTT. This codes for CATSRDQHGEAGGNQPQHF.

This CDR3 is CASSPSYLNTEAFF. In DNA, the CDR3 is TGTGCCAGCAGCCCCTCCTACCTTAACACTGAAGCTTTCTTT. The chain combines TRBV3-1 (or the pseudogene TRBV3-2) with TRBJ1-1, with unresolved D. This CDR3 has 14 residues. Between the trimmed V and J ends, which lost 4 bases and 2 bases, there was a span of 11 bases. The germline gives CDR1 LGHDT, CDR2 YNNKEL (reference sequence).

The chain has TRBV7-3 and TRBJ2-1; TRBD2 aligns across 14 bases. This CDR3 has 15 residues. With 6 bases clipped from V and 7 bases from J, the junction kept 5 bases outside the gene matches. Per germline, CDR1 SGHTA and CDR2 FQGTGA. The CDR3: CASSQRLAGGNEQFF. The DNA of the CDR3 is TGTGCCAGCAGTCAAAGACTAGCGGGGGGGAATGAGCAGTTCTTC.

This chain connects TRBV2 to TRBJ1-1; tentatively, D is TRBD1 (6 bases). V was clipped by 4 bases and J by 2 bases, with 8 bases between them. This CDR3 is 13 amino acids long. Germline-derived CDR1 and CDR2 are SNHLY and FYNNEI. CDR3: CASSVDSNTEAFF. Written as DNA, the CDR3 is TGTGCCAGCAGTGTGGACAGCAACACTGAAGCTTTCTTT.

The CDR3 loop is CASSLNGDRYRSGANVLTF. The DNA for the CDR3 is TGTGCCAGCAGCTTGAACGGGGACAGATATCGCTCTGGGGCCAACGTCCTGACTTTC. This chain links TRBV5-6 with TRBJ2-6; 7 positions match TRBD1. Trimming removed 1 base from V and 0 bases from J; junction bases left unmatched: 10. Germline loops: CDR1 SGHDT, CDR2 YYEEEE. The CDR3 is 19 amino acids.

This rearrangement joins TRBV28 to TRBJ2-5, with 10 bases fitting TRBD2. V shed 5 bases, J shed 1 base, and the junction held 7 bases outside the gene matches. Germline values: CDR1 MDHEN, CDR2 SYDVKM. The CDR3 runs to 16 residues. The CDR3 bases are TGTGCCAGCAGTCCGCCTAGCGGGGGCCTCCAAGAGACCCAGTACTTC. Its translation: CASSPPSGGLQETQYF.

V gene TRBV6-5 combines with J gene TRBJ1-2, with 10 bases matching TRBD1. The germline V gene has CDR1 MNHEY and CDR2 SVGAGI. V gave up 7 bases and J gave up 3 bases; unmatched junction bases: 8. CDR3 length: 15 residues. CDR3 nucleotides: TGTGCCAGCATTAGCCCGGGACAGGGGTACTATGGCTACACCTTC. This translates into CASISPGQGYYGYTF.

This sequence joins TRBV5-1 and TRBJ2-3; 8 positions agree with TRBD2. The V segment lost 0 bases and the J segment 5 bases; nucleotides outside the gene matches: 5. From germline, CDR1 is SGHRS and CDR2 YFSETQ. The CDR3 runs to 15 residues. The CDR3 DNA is TGCGCCAGCAGCTTGGGCGGGAGGAGTGGAGATACGCAGTATTTT. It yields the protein CASSLGGRSGDTQYF. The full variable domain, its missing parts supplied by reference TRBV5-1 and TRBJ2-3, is KAGVTQTPRYLIKTRGQQVTLSCSPISGHRSVSWYQQTPGQGLQFLFEYFSETQRNKGNFPGRFSGRQFSNSRSEMNVSTLELGDSALYLCASSLGGRSGDTQYFGPGTRLTVL.

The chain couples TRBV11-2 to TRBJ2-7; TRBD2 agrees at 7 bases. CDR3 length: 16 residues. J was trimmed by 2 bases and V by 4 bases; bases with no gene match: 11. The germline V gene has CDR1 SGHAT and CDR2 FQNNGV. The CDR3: CASSSLALADAYEQYF. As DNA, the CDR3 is TGTGCCAGCAGCTCTCTGGCCCTAGCGGATGCCTACGAGCAGTACTTC.